The 9 T cell receptor beta chains presented below share a single source sample, sequenced in a study of T cells in Graves' hyperthyroidism and ophthalmopathy. TCR beta CDR3 sequences were amplified from RNA transcripts. First-round RT-PCR with HTBI primers amplified the TCR CDR3 region. Each CDR3 protein gets one entry after TCRdb re-called the multiplex PCR reads with MiXCR. Seen here are 600,000 to 650,000 distinct CDR3 sequences, around 15% observed once, and the top ten hold 3% to 4%. The sequenced sample consisted of blood. The origin of the receptors is a woman under 40 with Graves' hyperthyroidism.

About this clonotype: This may come from a read error, since a much larger clone is one base off. The chain combines TRBV7-9 with TRBJ2-1, with 8 bases fitting TRBD2. The CDR3 length is 20 residues. Germline CDR1 is SEHNR and CDR2 is FQNEAQ (reference sequence). The CDR3 region is CASSLKGGQVVLGRADEQLF. In nucleotides, the CDR3 is TGTGCCAGCAGCCTAAAGGGCGGGCAGGTAGTCCTCGGGAGGGCCGATGAGCAGCTCTTC.

This clonotype was detected many times. This chain's CDR3 is CSARDLRDRADTQYF. Here the CDR3 DNA reads TGCAGTGCTAGAGACCTCCGGGACAGAGCAGATACGCAGTATTTT. The J gene is TRBJ2-3, the V gene TRBV20-1, with 7 bases that match TRBD1. Trimming took 0 bases from V and 4 from J; bases not matched to a gene: 7. CDR3 length: 15 residues. Germline CDR1 reads DFQATT; CDR2 reads SNEGSKA (reference sequence).

This clonotype was seen at least ten times. This sequence joins TRBV20-1 and TRBJ2-7; TRBD2 agrees at 9 bases. V shed 0 bases, J shed 6 bases, and the junction held 6 bases outside the gene matches. The CDR3 is 14 amino acids. The germline gives CDR1 DFQATT, CDR2 SNEGSKA (reference sequence). The CDR3 bases are TGCAGTGCTAGAGATCGGCGGGAGGGCCGCGAGCAGTACTTC. Translation: CSARDRREGREQYF.

This sequence joins TRBV24-1 and TRBJ2-1, with TRBD1 matching over 9 bases. Germline lookup yields CDR1 KGHDR and CDR2 SFDVKD. This CDR3 is 15 amino acids long. V was pared by 5 bases and J by 4 bases, with 5 bases of the junction left unmatched. CDR3 amino acids: CATSVRTGVYNEQFF. DNA of the CDR3: TGTGCCACCAGTGTTAGGACAGGGGTTTACAATGAGCAGTTCTTC.

This clonotype showed up many times. The chain combines TRBV7-8 with TRBJ2-7; D is ambiguous. Germline V CDR1 and CDR2: SGHVS, FQNEAQ. CDR3 length: 15 amino acids. Trimming shortened V by 3 bases and J by 2 bases, and 14 bases separated the two germline ends. CDR3 residues: CASSFGTNPTYEQYF. CDR3 coding DNA: TGTGCCAGCAGCTTCGGAACAAACCCAACCTACGAGCAGTACTTC.

This clonotype has a handful of counts. The rearrangement uses TRBV28 and TRBJ2-7; 10 positions match TRBD1. The germline gives CDR1 MDHEN, CDR2 SYDVKM. This CDR3 has 15 amino acids. J gave up 4 bases and V 3 bases, and 6 bases lay outside the gene matches. CDR3 amino acids: CASSLPGQGFYEQYF. CDR3 DNA sequence: TGTGCCAGCAGTTTGCCGGGACAGGGGTTTTACGAGCAGTACTTC.

This clonotype was detected many times. The chain joins TRBV28 to TRBJ2-3, with 9 bases that match TRBD1. CDR1 MDHEN and CDR2 SYDVKM come from the germline V gene. The junction had 9 bases not matched to a gene; V was cut back by 5 bases and J by 0 bases. The CDR3 runs to 17 residues. This chain's CDR3 is CASSLLQGALSTDTQYF. DNA for the CDR3: TGTGCCAGCAGTCTACTACAGGGGGCGCTCAGCACAGATACGCAGTATTTT.

The chain recombines TRBV11-2 with TRBJ2-7; D might be TRBD2 (5 bases). Germline loops: CDR1 SGHAT, CDR2 FQNNGV. The CDR3 covers 14 residues. V lost 2 bases and J 4 bases, leaving 12 bases between the germline ends. CDR3 loop: CASSLSYQRYEQYF. In nucleotides, the CDR3 is TGTGCCAGCAGCTTATCCTATCAGCGGTACGAGCAGTACTTC.

The rearrangement joins TRBV19 to TRBJ1-2, with D hard to call. V was trimmed by 3 bases and J by 4 bases, leaving 6 bases between them. The CDR3 is 12 amino acids. Germline V gives CDR1 LNHDA, CDR2 SQIVND (reference sequence). In DNA form, the CDR3 reads TGTGCCAGTAGTATCTCCTCCTATGGCTACACCTTC. It yields the protein CASSISSYGYTF.